The source of this TCR beta chain is a study of monozygotic twins with inflammatory bowel disease. One blood sample of roughly 2.5 ml was taken from each donor. Study-wide results and limits: A reduction in TCRbeta diversity (inverse Simpson) was seen in IBD patients relative to healthy co-twins.

From its re-call of the 5' RACE reads, TCRdb lists each CDR3 protein once, without DNA. Reported are approximately 150,000 distinct CDR3 sequences; the ten largest clones contain 2% to 3%. As regards this clonotype: The antigen remains undetermined.

Material for sequencing was blood. The sequence derives from a human donor with ulcerative colitis or Crohn's disease, or a healthy co-twin of an affected twin (not recorded which).

The CDR3 region is CASMGGLAGINEQFF. The chain recombines TRBV28 with TRBJ2-1; there is no DNA to check the TCRdb D call of TRBD2. The CDR3 spans 15 residues. CDR1 and CDR2 (germline): MDHEN, SYDVKM.